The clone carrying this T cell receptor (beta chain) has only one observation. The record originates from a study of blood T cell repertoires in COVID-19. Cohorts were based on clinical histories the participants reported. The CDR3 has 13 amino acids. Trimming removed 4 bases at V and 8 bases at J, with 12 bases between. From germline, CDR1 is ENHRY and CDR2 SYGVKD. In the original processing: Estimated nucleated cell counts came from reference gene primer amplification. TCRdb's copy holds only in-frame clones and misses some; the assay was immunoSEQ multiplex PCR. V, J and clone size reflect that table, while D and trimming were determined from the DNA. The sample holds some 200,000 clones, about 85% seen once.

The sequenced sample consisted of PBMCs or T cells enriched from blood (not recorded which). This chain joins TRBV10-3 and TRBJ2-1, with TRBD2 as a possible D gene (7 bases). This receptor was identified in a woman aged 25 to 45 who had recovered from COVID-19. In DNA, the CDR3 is TGTGCCATCAGTGCGAGGGGGGGGGATGAGCAGTTCTTC. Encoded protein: CAISARGGDEQFF.